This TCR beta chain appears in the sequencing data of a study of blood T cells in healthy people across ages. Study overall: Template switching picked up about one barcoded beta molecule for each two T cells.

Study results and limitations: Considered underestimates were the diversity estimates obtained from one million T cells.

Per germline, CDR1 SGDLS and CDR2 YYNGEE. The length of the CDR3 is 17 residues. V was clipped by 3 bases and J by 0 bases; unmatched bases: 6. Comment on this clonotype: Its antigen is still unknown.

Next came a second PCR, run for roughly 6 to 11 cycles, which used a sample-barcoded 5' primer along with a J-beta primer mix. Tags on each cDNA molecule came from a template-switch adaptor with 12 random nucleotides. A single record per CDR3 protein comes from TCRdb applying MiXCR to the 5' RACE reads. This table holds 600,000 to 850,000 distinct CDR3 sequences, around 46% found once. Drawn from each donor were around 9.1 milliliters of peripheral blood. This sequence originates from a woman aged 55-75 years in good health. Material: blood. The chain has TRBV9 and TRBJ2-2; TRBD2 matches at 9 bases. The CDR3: CASSAPKRGANTGELFF. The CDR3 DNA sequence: TGTGCCAGCAGCGCGCCGAAGCGGGGGGCGAACACCGGGGAGCTGTTTTTT.